Shown below are 17 T cell receptor beta chains from a single sample sequenced in a study of cytomegalovirus exposure and HLA in healthy donors. With 60 Vbeta and 13 Jbeta primers, the PCR was carried out. The method was immunoSEQ multiplex PCR; TCRdb's version includes in-frame clones alone and lacks a portion of them. Here the sample spans about 120,000 clones, 77% being singletons. Sequenced material: PBMCs. The receptors stem from a man aged 45-60 years in good health and CMV-seropositive.

The genes are TRBV5-1 and TRBJ2-1; TRBD2 matches at 13 bases. J was trimmed by 8 bases and V by 2 bases; bases with no gene match: 1. Germline CDR1 SGHRS, CDR2 YFSETQ. The CDR3 sequence is 14 residues long. Here the CDR3 reads CASSFGLAGDEQFF. CDR3 coding DNA: TGCGCCAGCAGCTTCGGACTAGCGGGGGATGAGCAGTTCTTC.

V and J are TRBV19 and TRBJ1-1; D not certain. Trimming cost V 7 bases and J 1 base, with 10 bases left between them. The CDR3 length is 13 residues. CDR1 LNHDA and CDR2 SQIVND come from the germline V gene (reference sequence). For the CDR3, the DNA is TGTGCCAGTAAAGGTGCAGGGAACACTGAAGCTTTCTTT. Protein sequence: CASKGAGNTEAFF.

This sequence joins TRBV7-2 and TRBJ1-1; 8 bases are shared with TRBD1. The V gene end was trimmed by 5 bases and the J gene end by 4 bases; junction bases not matched to a gene: 9. CDR1 is SGHTA, CDR2 FQGNSA, per germline. This CDR3 spans 15 amino acids. The CDR3 DNA is TGTGCCAGCAGCACTAGGACAGGGAAGAGCACTGAAGCTTTCTTT. It encodes CASSTRTGKSTEAFF.

The rearrangement joins TRBV5-5 to TRBJ1-1, with D maybe TRBD1 (6 bases). The germline CDR1 and CDR2 sequences are SGHKS and YYEKEE (reference sequence). V was pared by 5 bases and J by 0 bases, with 20 bases between. This CDR3 spans 17 amino acids. Here the CDR3 reads CASRPLGAARLNTEAFF. The CDR3 DNA is TGTGCCAGCAGGCCCCTGGGGGCAGCTAGGTTGAACACTGAAGCTTTCTTT.

The V and J genes are TRBV2 and TRBJ2-5; 8 nucleotides match TRBD2. The V gene's germline CDR1 is SNHLY and CDR2 FYNNEI. Trimming at V came to 3 bases and at J to 7 bases, leaving 10 bases not matched to a gene. CDR3 size: 15 residues. Here the CDR3 DNA reads TGTGCCAGCAGTGATGCAAGCGGGGGCCCCGGGACCCAGTACTTC. Encoded protein: CASSDASGGPGTQYF.

The chain couples TRBV5-1 to TRBJ2-1; 11 bases line up with TRBD2. The CDR3 consists of 16 residues. Germline CDR1 and CDR2: SGHRS and YFSETQ. The trim removed 1 base at V and 6 bases at J, leaving 6 bases unmatched. CDR3 amino acids: CASSLMVSGGGNEQFF. The CDR3 region has the DNA TGCGCCAGCAGCTTGATGGTTAGCGGGGGGGGCAATGAGCAGTTCTTC.

The chain links TRBV28 to TRBJ1-5; weak D call: TRBD1 (5 bases). Trimming removed 4 bases at V and 2 bases at J, with 12 bases between. The CDR3 runs to 15 residues. Germline CDR1 is MDHEN and CDR2 is SYDVKM. The CDR3 region is CASSSGGTGNQPQHF. CDR3 nucleotides: TGTGCCAGCAGTTCCGGGGGTACGGGCAATCAGCCCCAGCATTTT.

This clone occurred a few times. The J gene is TRBJ2-5, the V gene TRBV5-6, with a possible D match to TRBD2 (5 bases). The V end was cut by 0 bases, the J end by 7 bases, with 10 bases between. Per germline, CDR1 SGHDT and CDR2 YYEEEE. The CDR3 length is 13 residues. In DNA, the CDR3 is TGTGCCAGCAGCTTGGCCCTTGAGGGGACCCAGTACTTC. Its translation is CASSLALEGTQYF.

The chain has TRBV5-1 and TRBJ2-5, with 9 nucleotides matching TRBD1. The DNA end lines up better with TRBJ2-7; the J call may be wrong. Per germline, CDR1 SGHRS and CDR2 YFSETQ. The CDR3 spans 16 residues. CDR3 in DNA: TGCGCCAGCAGCTATTCGACAGGGGGGAGCACCTACGAGCAGTACTTC. The encoded protein is CASSYSTGGSTYEQYF.

The chain employs TRBV18 and TRBJ2-1, with D hard to call. The CDR3 is 12 residues long. Germline V gene lookup returns CDR1 KGHSH and CDR2 LQKENI. Trimming cost V 3 bases and J 9 bases, with 9 bases left between them. The DNA of the CDR3 is TGTGCCAGCTCACCGAGAGGTGGTGAGCAGTTCTTC. Its translation: CASSPRGGEQFF. The full variable domain, with the rest looked up from reference TRBV18 and TRBJ2-1, is NAGVMQNPRHLVRRRGQEARLRCSPMKGHSHVYWYRQLPEEGLKFMVYLQKENIIDESGMPKERFSAEFPKEGPSILRIQQVVRGDSAAYFCASSPRGGEQFFGPGTRLTVL.

V is TRBV11-1 and J is TRBJ2-1; TRBD2 agrees at 10 bases. CDR3 length: 15 amino acids. The germline gives CDR1 SGHAT, CDR2 FQDESV (reference sequence). J gave up 5 bases and V 6 bases, and 7 bases lay outside the gene matches. In nucleotides, the CDR3 is TGTGCCAGCAGACCATCGAGCGGGGGGGACAATGAGCAGTTCTTC. Translation gives CASRPSSGGDNEQFF.

The V call is TRBV5-5, the J call TRBJ2-1; 8 bases are shared with TRBD2. The V and J ends lost 2 bases and 6 bases, in that order; junction bases with no gene match: 16. Germline V gene lookup returns CDR1 SGHKS and CDR2 YYEKEE (reference sequence). The CDR3 sequence is 18 residues long. The DNA of the CDR3 is TGTGCCAGCAGCTTAACGGTGGGACTAGGGTTAACGGGCAATGAGCAGTTCTTC. This translates into CASSLTVGLGLTGNEQFF.

This clone was detected only once. The chain is built from TRBV18 and TRBJ1-1, with D perhaps matching TRBD1 (5 bases). Germline V CDR1 and CDR2: KGHSH, LQKENI. This CDR3 is 15 amino acids long. V was shortened by 0 bases and J by 4 bases, with 12 bases between the two germline ends. CDR3 region: CASSPPPGMGTEAFF. The CDR3 nucleotides are TGTGCCAGCTCACCACCCCCAGGGATGGGCACTGAAGCTTTCTTT. Variable domain in full (rest from reference TRBV18 and TRBJ1-1): NAGVMQNPRHLVRRRGQEARLRCSPMKGHSHVYWYRQLPEEGLKFMVYLQKENIIDESGMPKERFSAEFPKEGPSILRIQQVVRGDSAAYFCASSPPPGMGTEAFFGQGTRLTVV.

The CDR3 nucleotides are TGTGCCAGCAGTGCCGGGTGGGAGCCCCAGCATTTT. Translation: CASSAGWEPQHF. This chain joins TRBV28 and TRBJ1-5; the D is unclear. Trimming removed 5 bases from V and 8 bases from J, with 10 bases in between. This CDR3 has 12 residues. Germline CDR1 and CDR2: MDHEN and SYDVKM.

The V gene is TRBV10-3, the J gene TRBJ1-5; no clear D. The germline gives CDR1 ENHRY, CDR2 SYGVKD. V shed 0 bases and J shed 5 bases, with 11 bases lying between them. This CDR3 spans 15 amino acids. The CDR3 loop is CAISESRRVDQPQHF. CDR3 DNA sequence: TGTGCCATCAGTGAGTCGAGACGGGTAGATCAGCCCCAGCATTTT.

The gene calls are TRBV27 and TRBJ2-7; TRBD2 matches at 7 bases. Germline CDR1 reads MNHEY; CDR2 reads SMNVEV (reference sequence). CDR3 length equals 13 residues. V lost 3 bases to trimming and J lost 3 bases; unmatched junction nucleotides: 2. CDR3 protein: CASSLGGVYEQYF. DNA for the CDR3: TGTGCCAGCAGTTTGGGAGGGGTCTACGAGCAGTACTTC.

V is TRBV6-4 and J is TRBJ2-3; 12 nucleotides line up with TRBD2. The CDR3 covers 15 residues. V was pared by 5 bases and J by 4 bases, with 4 bases of the junction left unmatched. CDR1 MRHNA and CDR2 SNTAGT come from the germline V gene. In nucleotides, the CDR3 is TGTGCCAGCAGTCGTTCTAGCGGGGGGGCAGATACGCAGTATTTT. It yields the protein CASSRSSGGADTQYF.